This T cell receptor beta chain was found in a study of cytotoxic CD8 clonotypes in ibrutinib-treated CLL. Overall study: In all, under twelve patients were relapsed/refractory, some 14 were treatment-naive and about 18 were IGHV unmutated. Productive templates averaged about 250,000 per sample, and productive rearrangements 94,082. Study-level findings and limits: Public clonotypes showed up rarely, and on treatment they shrank or held steady.

Note on this clone: Its antigen is unidentified.

Sequenced by immunoSEQ multiplex PCR; TCRdb stores in-frame clones only, minus some. The data contain about 300,000 clones, roughly four fifths of them singletons. The sample consisted of PBMCs, taken at disease progression, from a patient treated with ibrutinib. The receptor was isolated from a human donor with chronic lymphocytic leukemia.

The CDR3 protein is CASSVSGTTSYNEQFF. Written as DNA, the CDR3 is TGTGCCAGCAGCGTATCCGGGACCACTAGCTACAATGAGCAGTTCTTC. This chain links TRBV7-3 with TRBJ2-1; perhaps D is TRBD1 or TRBD2 (5 bases each). The CDR3 runs 16 residues. V lost 5 bases and J lost 3, with 17 bases in between. The germline CDR1 and CDR2 sequences are SGHTA and FQGTGA.